These T cell receptor beta chains were read from a single sample in a study of blood T cell repertoires in COVID-19. TCRdb's copy holds only in-frame clones and misses some; the assay was immunoSEQ multiplex PCR. The sample holds more than 75,000 clones, 84% seen once. What was sequenced was peripheral blood. The receptors stem from a man between 60 and 70 years old with acute or convalescent COVID-19. Each CDR3 is given with its conserved first and last residue. The D gene is left open where the match is weak. Clone size appears in some rows only: once, few, many, or a class for an expanded clone.

TRBV19,NA,TRBJ1-6,NA,CASSISGGAGSPLHF,TGTGCCAGTAGTATCAGTGGGGGGGCTGGTTCACCCCTCCACTTT
TRBV2,TRBD1,TRBJ2-3,NA,CASSEAGQTASTDTQYF,TGTGCCAGCAGTGAAGCGGGACAGACAGCTAGCACAGATACGCAGTATTTT
TRBV7-9,TRBD1,TRBJ1-6,NA,CASSLRGYNSPLHF,TGTGCCAGCAGCCTCAGGGGGTATAATTCACCCCTCCACTTT
TRBV5-8,NA,TRBJ1-1,NA,CAGSLRAEAFF,TGTGCCGGCAGCTTGCGGGCTGAAGCTTTCTTT
TRBV11-2,NA,TRBJ2-2,NA,CASSLDGDGELFF,TGTGCCAGCAGCTTAGACGGGGACGGGGAGCTGTTTTTT
TRBV7-2,NA,TRBJ1-5,few,CASSLGGGNQPQHF,TGTGCCAGCAGCTTAGGGGGGGGGAATCAGCCCCAGCATTTT
TRBV6-2/TRBV6-3,TRBD1,TRBJ1-5,NA,CASSAFGQGNQPQHF,TGTGCCAGCAGTGCCTTCGGACAGGGGAATCAGCCCCAGCATTTT
TRBV18,NA,TRBJ2-3,NA,CASSLLLGTRTDTQYF,TGTGCCAGCTCACTCCTTCTAGGCACTCGCACAGATACGCAGTATTTT
TRBV6-5,TRBD1,TRBJ1-1,NA,CASSYRRTGNTEAFF,TGTGCCAGCAGTTACAGACGGACAGGGAACACTGAAGCTTTCTTT
TRBV28,TRBD1,TRBJ1-6,NA,CASSLPGQGNSPLHF,TGTGCCAGCAGTCTACCGGGACAGGGGAATTCACCCCTCCACTTT
TRBV6-5,TRBD1,TRBJ1-5,NA,CASGDRGYNQPQHF,TGTGCCAGTGGGGACAGAGGATACAATCAGCCCCAGCATTTT
TRBV15,NA,TRBJ2-2,NA,CATSRDPYSNTGELFF,TGTGCCACCAGCAGAGATCCTTACTCGAACACCGGGGAGCTGTTTTTT
TRBV6-1,NA,TRBJ2-7,NA,CASSEVRSEQYF,TGTGCCAGCAGTGAAGTGAGGTCCGAGCAGTACTTC
TRBV6-5,TRBD2,TRBJ2-6,once,CAARGVGANVLTF,TGTGCCGCACGGGGGGTTGGGGCCAACGTCCTGACTTTC
TRBV7-9,NA,TRBJ2-3,NA,CASIRLGGSTDTQYF,TGTGCCAGCATCAGATTGGGGGGAAGCACAGATACGCAGTATTTT
TRBV5-1,TRBD2,TRBJ2-7,once,CASSPTSGASYEQYF,TGCGCCAGCAGCCCAACTAGCGGGGCCTCCTACGAGCAGTACTTC
TRBV27,NA,TRBJ2-5,NA,CASSFGVGKETQYF,TGTGCCAGCAGTTTCGGGGTAGGGAAAGAGACCCAGTACTTC
TRBV24-1,TRBD1,TRBJ2-3,NA,CATSDLIRDRIYF,TGTGCCACCAGTGATTTGATCCGGGACAGGATCTATTTT
TRBV5-1,NA,TRBJ1-1,NA,CASTVGTQTSGDTEAFF,TGCGCCAGCACGGTCGGGACACAAACCTCCGGGGACACTGAAGCTTTCTTT
TRBV12-3/TRBV12-4,NA,TRBJ1-2,few,CASSQQGFGGYTF,TGTGCCAGCAGTCAACAGGGTTTCGGCGGCTACACCTTC
TRBV19,NA,TRBJ2-7,NA,CASSMELAYEQYF,TGTGCCAGTAGTATGGAACTAGCTTACGAGCAGTACTTC
TRBV24-1,NA,TRBJ2-1,once,CATSDTAGLYNEQFF,TGTGCCACCAGTGATACGGCAGGTTTGTACAATGAGCAGTTCTTC
TRBV7-2,NA,TRBJ1-2,NA,CASSLDFVGAANYGYTF,TGTGCCAGCAGCTTAGACTTTGTGGGGGCGGCTAACTATGGCTACACCTTC
TRBV4-1,TRBD2,TRBJ2-3,NA,CASSQGGLAESSTDTQYF,TGCGCCAGCAGCCAAGGTGGACTAGCGGAATCTAGCACAGATACGCAGTATTTT
TRBV28,NA,TRBJ1-6,NA,CASSPRVGKPSYNSPLHF,TGTGCCAGCAGCCCTCGGGTCGGGAAACCCTCCTATAATTCACCCCTCCACTTT
TRBV5-4,TRBD1,TRBJ1-2,NA,CASSPPNAPGTGVRGYTF,TGTGCCAGCAGCCCCCCAAACGCACCGGGGACAGGGGTGAGAGGCTACACCTTC